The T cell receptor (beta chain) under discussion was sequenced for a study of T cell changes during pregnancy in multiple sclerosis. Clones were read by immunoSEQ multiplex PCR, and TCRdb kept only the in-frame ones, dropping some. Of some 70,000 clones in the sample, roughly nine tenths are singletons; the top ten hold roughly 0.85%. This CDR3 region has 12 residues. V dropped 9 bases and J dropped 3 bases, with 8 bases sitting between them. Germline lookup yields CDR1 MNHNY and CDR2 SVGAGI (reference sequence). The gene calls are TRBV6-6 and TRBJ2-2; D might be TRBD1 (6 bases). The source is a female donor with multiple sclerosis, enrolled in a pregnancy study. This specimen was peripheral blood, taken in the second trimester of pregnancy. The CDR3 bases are TGTGCCAGTGCAGGGGACACCGGGGAGCTGTTTTTT. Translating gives CASAGDTGELFF.